A selection of T cell receptor beta chains follows, all from one sample in a study of T cell changes during pregnancy in multiple sclerosis. Profiling relied on immunoSEQ multiplex PCR, and the TCRdb table lists in-frame clones only, not all of them. Among under 65,000 clones listed, about 94% were seen once. The input for sequencing was CD8+ T cells from peripheral blood mononuclear cells, taken after pregnancy. These receptors all come from a female donor with multiple sclerosis, enrolled in a pregnancy study. CDR3s include the opening cysteine and the closing phenylalanine or tryptophan. Each record gives: J gene, V gene, CDR3 protein.

>TRBJ2-7|TRBV7-9
CASSPAGGRYHEQYF
>TRBJ2-1|TRBV6-4
CASRPTTGAYNEQFF
>TRBJ2-1|TRBV5-4
CASSPYRDSSYNEQFF
>TRBJ2-3|TRBV4-3
CASSQDRSGDTQYF
>TRBJ1-4|TRBV19
CASSIRDSSNEKLFF
>TRBJ2-7|TRBV4-2
CASSGGGAYEQYF
>TRBJ2-1|TRBV27
CASTEHSYNEQFF
>TRBJ2-5|TRBV15
CATSAPGEGGSQETQYF
>TRBJ2-3|TRBV15
CATSRDGLAGGTDTQYF
>TRBJ2-3|TRBV4-2
CASSQDWRVNTDTQYF
>TRBJ1-2|TRBV21-1
CASSIAGTGAYYGYTF
>TRBJ2-1|TRBV4-2
CASSQDLSGLGYNEQFF
>TRBJ2-7|TRBV15
CATSRDISLAGSYEQYF
>TRBJ2-7|TRBV27
CASSFSVYEQYF
>TRBJ2-3|TRBV6-5
CATPGRALTDTQYF
>TRBJ1-1|TRBV28
CASSLGDGQGEAFF
>TRBJ2-7|TRBV28
CASSWTSGISYEQYF
>TRBJ2-7|TRBV12-2
CASRLVGTSRWKGEQYF
>TRBJ2-1|TRBV7-9
CASSYGGNEQFF
>TRBJ2-1|TRBV27
CASSPSTANEQFF
>TRBJ2-5|TRBV19
CASSSRLAGGPGETQYF
>TRBJ2-7|TRBV5-1
CASSAGQQISYEQYF
>TRBJ1-3|TRBV6-1
CASSEIVLSSSGNTIYF
>TRBJ2-7|TRBV7-6
CASSLGYEPPDF
>TRBJ2-7|TRBV14
CASSQAVRGPYEQYF
>TRBJ2-4|TRBV7-9
CASRDTSGPLAKNIQYF
>TRBJ2-3|TRBV4-3
CASSQEGSTDTQYF
>TRBJ2-3|TRBV9
CASSLGSTDTQYF
>TRBJ1-5|TRBV19
CASLLRGANQPQHF
>TRBJ1-2|TRBV6-5
CASSTTGRQGYTF
>TRBJ2-7|TRBV4-1
CASSQDLSGYEQYF
>TRBJ2-1|TRBV9
CASSGVAGAYNEQFF
>TRBJ2-1|TRBV5-6
CASSFRTGPGEQFF
>TRBJ2-7|TRBV4-1
CASSQERLSGTSVNGGLSEQYF
>TRBJ1-2|TRBV4-2
CASSAGPPSRYGYTF
>TRBJ2-1|TRBV7-3
CASSFSEASYNEQFF
>TRBJ2-7|TRBV15
CATSRAGVFDEQYF
>TRBJ2-7|TRBV5-1
CASSSPGQGYEQYF
>TRBJ2-7|TRBV5-1
CASRSGQGTEEQYF
>TRBJ2-1|TRBV6-4
CASSDSAIWFF
>TRBJ2-7|TRBV27
CASSSEPGQNYEQYF
>TRBJ1-1|TRBV7-2
CASSFGVEAFF